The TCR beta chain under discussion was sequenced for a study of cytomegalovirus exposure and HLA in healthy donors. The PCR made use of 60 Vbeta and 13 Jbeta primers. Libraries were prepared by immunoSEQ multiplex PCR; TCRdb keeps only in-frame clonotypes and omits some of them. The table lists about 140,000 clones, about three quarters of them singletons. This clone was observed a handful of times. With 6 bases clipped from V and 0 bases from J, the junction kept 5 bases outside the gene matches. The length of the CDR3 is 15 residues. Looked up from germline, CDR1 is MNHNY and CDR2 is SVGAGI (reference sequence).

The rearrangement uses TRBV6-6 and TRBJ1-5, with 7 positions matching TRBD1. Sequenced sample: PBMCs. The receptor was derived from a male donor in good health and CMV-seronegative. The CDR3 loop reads CASRKDRDSNQPQHF. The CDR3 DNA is TGTGCCAGCAGGAAAGACAGGGATAGCAATCAGCCCCAGCATTTT.